These T cell receptor beta chains were read from a single sample in a study of blood T cells in healthy people across ages. MiXCR was run by TCRdb on the 5' RACE reads, yielding one entry per CDR3 protein. This table holds 1.5 million or so distinct CDR3 sequences, about 42% found once. The sample was blood. These receptors originate from a young woman in good health. Both conserved end residues are part of each CDR3. A D gene is named only where the DNA matches it firmly. Where a row states a size, it is once, few, many or the class of an expanded clone; other rows omit it.

TRBD1	TRBV5-1	TRBJ2-5	.	TGCGCCAGCGCTTCCAGGACAGGGGGAGAGACCCAGTACTTC	CASASRTGGETQYF
TRBD2	TRBV6-2/TRBV6-3	TRBJ2-1	few	TGTGCCAGCAGTATAGCGGGGAACTACAATGAGCAGTTCTTC	CASSIAGNYNEQFF
TRBD2	TRBV4-3	TRBJ2-1	few	TGCGCCAGCACCCAAGTGGTGACTAGCGGTGACTACAATGAGCAGTTCTTC	CASTQVVTSGDYNEQFF
.	TRBV9	TRBJ2-3	.	TGTGCCAGCAGCCTGTCATGGGGAAGCACAGATACGCAGTATTTT	CASSLSWGSTDTQYF
.	TRBV12-3/TRBV12-4	TRBJ2-2	.	TGTGCCAGCAGATGGGGACGAGCGAACACCGGGGAGCTGTTTTTT	CASRWGRANTGELFF
TRBD1	TRBV6-5	TRBJ1-4	.	TGTGCCAGCAGGACTACAGGGGCTAATGAAAAACTGTTTTTT	CASRTTGANEKLFF
TRBD2	TRBV9	TRBJ2-5	.	TGTGCCAGCAGCCAATCCCCCGCGGGGGGGCTCAGTGAGCAGTACTTC	CASSQSPAGGLSEQYF
TRBD2	TRBV13	TRBJ2-1	once	TGTGCCAGCAGCAAACGACTAGCAGGAAGGGGAATAGAGACCCAGTTCTTC	CASSKRLAGRGIETQFF
.	TRBV27	TRBJ2-3	.	TGTGCCAGCAGTCCCTCCCCTGGACTGAGCACAGATACGCAGTATTTT	CASSPSPGLSTDTQYF
.	TRBV3-1	TRBJ2-1	few	TGTGCCAGCAGCCAAGATTCGGTATTCGATTATAAAGTTGATGAGCAGTTCTTC	CASSQDSVFDYKVDEQFF
TRBD2	TRBV7-2	TRBJ2-1	.	TGTGCCAGCAGCCTCCTAGCGGGGGGTACGTGGAATGAGCAGTTCTTC	CASSLLAGGTWNEQFF
TRBD2	TRBV2	TRBJ2-1	.	TGTGCCAGCCAGTACACGCGGGAGGGCTTCATAAGCTCCTACAATGAGCAGTTCTTC	CASQYTREGFISSYNEQFF
.	TRBV18	TRBJ2-5	.	TGTGCCAGCTCACCATTATCCAGGGAAGAGACCCAGTACTTC	CASSPLSREETQYF
TRBD2	TRBV10-3	TRBJ2-5	.	TGTGCCATCAGTGAGTTGGGACTATCAAAGGAGACCCAGTACTTC	CAISELGLSKETQYF
.	TRBV7-2	TRBJ2-7	.	TGTGCCAGCAGCTTAAGGGCGTGGCAGGGGTCCTACGAGCAGTACTTC	CASSLRAWQGSYEQYF